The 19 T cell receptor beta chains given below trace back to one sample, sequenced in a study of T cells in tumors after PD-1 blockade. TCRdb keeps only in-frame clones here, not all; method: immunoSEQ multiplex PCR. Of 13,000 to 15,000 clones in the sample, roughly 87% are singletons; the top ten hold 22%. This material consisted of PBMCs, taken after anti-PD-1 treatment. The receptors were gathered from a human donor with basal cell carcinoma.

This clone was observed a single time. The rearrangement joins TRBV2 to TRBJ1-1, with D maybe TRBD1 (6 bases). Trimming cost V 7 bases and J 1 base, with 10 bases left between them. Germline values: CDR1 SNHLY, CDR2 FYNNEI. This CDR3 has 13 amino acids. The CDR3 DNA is TGTGCCAGCAACCAGGGACAGAACACTGAAGCTTTCTTT. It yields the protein CASNQGQNTEAFF.

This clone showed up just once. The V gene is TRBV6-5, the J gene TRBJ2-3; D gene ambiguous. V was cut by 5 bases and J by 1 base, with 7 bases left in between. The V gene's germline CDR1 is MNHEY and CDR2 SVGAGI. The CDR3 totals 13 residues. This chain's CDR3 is CASSPRGTDTQYF. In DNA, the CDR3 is TGTGCCAGCAGTCCTAGGGGCACAGATACGCAGTATTTT.

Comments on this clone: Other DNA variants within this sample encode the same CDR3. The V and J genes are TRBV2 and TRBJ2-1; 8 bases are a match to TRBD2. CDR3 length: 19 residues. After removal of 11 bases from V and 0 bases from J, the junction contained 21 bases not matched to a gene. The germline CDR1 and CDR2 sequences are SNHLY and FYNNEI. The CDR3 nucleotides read TGTGCCTGCTGTGACGGGGGGGCGGGGGTGGGGAGCTCCTACAATGAGCAGTTCTTC. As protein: CACCDGGAGVGSSYNEQFF.

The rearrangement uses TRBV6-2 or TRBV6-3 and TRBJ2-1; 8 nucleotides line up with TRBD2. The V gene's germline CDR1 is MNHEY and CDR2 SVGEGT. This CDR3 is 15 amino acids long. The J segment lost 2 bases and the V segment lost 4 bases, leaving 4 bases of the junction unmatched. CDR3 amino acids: CASSLEAGAYNEQFF. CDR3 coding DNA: TGTGCCAGCAGTTTGGAAGCGGGGGCCTACAATGAGCAGTTCTTC.

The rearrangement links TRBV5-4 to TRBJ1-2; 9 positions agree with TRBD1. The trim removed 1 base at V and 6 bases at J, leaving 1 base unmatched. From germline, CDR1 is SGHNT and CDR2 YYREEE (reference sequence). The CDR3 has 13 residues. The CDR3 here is CASSLWTGDGYTF. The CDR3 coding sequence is TGTGCCAGCAGCTTGTGGACAGGGGATGGCTACACCTTC.

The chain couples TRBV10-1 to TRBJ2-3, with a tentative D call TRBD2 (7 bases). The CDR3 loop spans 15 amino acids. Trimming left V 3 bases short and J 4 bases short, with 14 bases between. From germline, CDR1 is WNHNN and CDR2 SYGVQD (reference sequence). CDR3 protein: CASSDGGGRADTQYF. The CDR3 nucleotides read TGCGCCAGCAGTGATGGGGGGGGCCGTGCAGATACGCAGTATTTT.

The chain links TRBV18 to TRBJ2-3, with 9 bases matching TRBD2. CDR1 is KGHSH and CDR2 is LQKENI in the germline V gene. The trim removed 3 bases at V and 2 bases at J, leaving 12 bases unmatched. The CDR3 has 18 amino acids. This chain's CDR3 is CASSPSIAGDEDTDTQYF. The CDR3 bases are TGTGCCAGCTCACCTTCCATAGCGGGAGATGAGGACACAGATACGCAGTATTTT.

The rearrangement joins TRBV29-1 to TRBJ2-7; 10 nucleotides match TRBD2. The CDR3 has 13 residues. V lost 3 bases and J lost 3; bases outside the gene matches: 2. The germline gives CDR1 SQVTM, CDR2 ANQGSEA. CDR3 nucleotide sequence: TGCAGCGTTGATATAGCGGGAGGCTACGAGCAGTACTTC. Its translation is CSVDIAGGYEQYF.

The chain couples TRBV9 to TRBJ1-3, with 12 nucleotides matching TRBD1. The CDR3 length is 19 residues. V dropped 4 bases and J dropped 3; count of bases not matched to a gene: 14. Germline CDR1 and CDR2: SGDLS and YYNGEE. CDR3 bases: TGTGCCAGCAGCTCCCCCAGGGGACAGGGGGCTTGGAATGGAAACACCATATATTTT. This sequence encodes CASSSPRGQGAWNGNTIYF.

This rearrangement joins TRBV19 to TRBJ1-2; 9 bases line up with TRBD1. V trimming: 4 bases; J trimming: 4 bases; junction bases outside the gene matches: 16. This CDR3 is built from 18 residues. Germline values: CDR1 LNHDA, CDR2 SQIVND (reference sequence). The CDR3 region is CASSKTSADRGNLYGYTF. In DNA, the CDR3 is TGTGCCAGTAGTAAAACGTCCGCCGACAGGGGGAACCTCTATGGCTACACCTTC.

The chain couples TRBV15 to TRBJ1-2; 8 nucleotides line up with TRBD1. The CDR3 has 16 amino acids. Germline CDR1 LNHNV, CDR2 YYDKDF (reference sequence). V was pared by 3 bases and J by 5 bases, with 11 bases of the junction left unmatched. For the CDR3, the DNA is TGTGCCACCAGCAGCGGGACAGGCCTTAGGGGGTATGGCTACACCTTC. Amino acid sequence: CATSSGTGLRGYGYTF.

CDR3 region: CASRRRDRGQPQHF. CDR3 nucleotides: TGTGCCAGCAGAAGGAGGGACAGGGGACAGCCCCAGCATTTT. This rearrangement joins TRBV27 to TRBJ1-5, with TRBD1 identical over 10 bases. Germline V gives CDR1 MNHEY, CDR2 SMNVEV (reference sequence). V lost 6 bases and J lost 7; bases outside the gene matches: 6. The CDR3 has 14 residues.

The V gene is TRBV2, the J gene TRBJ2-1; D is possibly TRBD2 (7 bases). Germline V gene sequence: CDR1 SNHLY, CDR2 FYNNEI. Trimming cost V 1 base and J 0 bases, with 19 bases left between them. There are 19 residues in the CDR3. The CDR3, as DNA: TGTGCCAGCAGTGAAGGGGGGGCGGGGGTGGGGAGCTCCTACAATGAGCAGTTCTTC. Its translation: CASSEGGAGVGSSYNEQFF.

DNA for the CDR3: TGTGCCAGCAGCTCCGCCGGGACTAGTACAGATACGCAGTATTTT. Its translation is CASSSAGTSTDTQYF. This chain joins TRBV7-2 and TRBJ2-3; 8 bases agree with TRBD2. J was trimmed by 3 bases and V by 4 bases; bases with no gene match: 6. The CDR3 has 15 residues. Germline CDR1 and CDR2: SGHTA and FQGNSA.

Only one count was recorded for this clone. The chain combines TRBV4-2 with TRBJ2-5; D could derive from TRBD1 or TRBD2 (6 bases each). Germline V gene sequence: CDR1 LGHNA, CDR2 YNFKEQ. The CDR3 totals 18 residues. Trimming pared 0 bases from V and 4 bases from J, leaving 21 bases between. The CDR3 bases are TGTGCCAGCAGCCAAGAGGGGGGCAGATCGGGGTTCGGAGAGACCCAGTACTTC. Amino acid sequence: CASSQEGGRSGFGETQYF.

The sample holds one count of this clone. CDR3 DNA: TGTGCCAGCAGTAATGGTCCGGGTGAGTCCTACGAGCAGTACTTC. Residues: CASSNGPGESYEQYF. This chain joins TRBV2 and TRBJ2-7; D gene ambiguous. CDR1 and CDR2 from the germline V gene are SNHLY and FYNNEI. This CDR3 is 15 amino acids long. V shed 5 bases and J shed 1 base, with 15 bases lying between them.

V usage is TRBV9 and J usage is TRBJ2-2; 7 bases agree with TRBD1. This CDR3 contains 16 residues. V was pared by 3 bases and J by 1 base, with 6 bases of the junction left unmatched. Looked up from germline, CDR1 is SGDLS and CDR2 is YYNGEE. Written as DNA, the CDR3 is TGTGCCAGCAGCGATGGGACAGAGTGGAACACCGGGGAGCTGTTTTTT. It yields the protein CASSDGTEWNTGELFF. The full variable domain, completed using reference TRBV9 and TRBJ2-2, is DSGVTQTPKHLITATGQRVTLRCSPRSGDLSVYWYQQSLDQGLQFLIQYYNGEERAKGNILERFSAQQFPDLHSELNLSSLELGDSALYFCASSDGTEWNTGELFFGEGSRLTVL.

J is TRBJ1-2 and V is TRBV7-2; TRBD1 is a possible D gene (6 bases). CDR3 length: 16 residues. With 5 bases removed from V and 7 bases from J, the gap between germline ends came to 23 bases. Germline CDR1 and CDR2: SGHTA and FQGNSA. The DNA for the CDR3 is TGTGCCAGCAGCCCGATACCGGGGGGGGCGCGAAGTGGCTACACCTTC. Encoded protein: CASSPIPGGARSGYTF.

CDR3 bases: TGTGCCAGCAGTTACTCGCCGCAGGGATCCGAGACCCAGTACTTC. Its protein product is CASSYSPQGSETQYF. V gene TRBV6-2 or TRBV6-3 combines with J gene TRBJ2-5, with a possible D match to TRBD1 (5 bases). CDR1 and CDR2 from the germline V gene are MNHEY and SVGEGT. V was pared by 0 bases and J by 5 bases, with 13 bases between. CDR3 size: 15 residues.